Presented here are 15 T cell receptor beta chains from one specimen sequenced in a study of naive and memory T cell subsets. Broader study findings: Naive repertoires, especially CD8, held a few larger clonotypes, possibly memory cells re-expressing CD45RA.

Two oligonucleotides, mixed equimolar, formed the beta constant-region primer covering TRBC1 and TRBC2. Four rounds of PCR amplified the ligated cDNA using nested alpha and beta constant-region primers plus SP2. Each CDR3 protein gets one entry after TCRdb re-called the UMI-ligation and nested PCR reads with MiXCR. The sample includes roughly 150,000 distinct CDR3 sequences, approximately 18% of them seen just once. No antigen has been assigned to these receptors. The specimen sequenced was naive CD8+ T cells from blood. Every receptor here comes from a human donor in good health.

The chain is built from TRBV27 and TRBJ1-5; no firm D call. The germline V and J ends were trimmed by 11 bases and 5 bases, with 13 bases remaining between them. Germline V gene sequence: CDR1 MNHEY, CDR2 SMNVEV (reference sequence). This CDR3 spans 12 amino acids. The CDR3: CAFPGFHQPQHF. CDR3 sequence (DNA): TGTGCCTTTCCAGGCTTCCATCAGCCCCAGCATTTT.

This clonotype was counted between two and nine times. The V and J genes are TRBV27 and TRBJ1-1; D call uncertain. This CDR3 is built from 14 residues. The germline V gene has CDR1 MNHEY and CDR2 SMNVEV (reference sequence). V lost 5 bases and J 5 bases, leaving 15 bases between the germline ends. DNA of the CDR3: TGTGCCAGCAGTCTACGGGAGGGCAGAACTGAAGCTTTCTTT. Translation: CASSLREGRTEAFF.

This clonotype was observed a handful of times. The chain has TRBV4-2 and TRBJ1-1; D uncertain. The CDR3 spans 15 residues. V was pared by 4 bases and J by 2 bases, with 14 bases between. The germline CDR1 and CDR2 sequences are LGHNA and YNFKEQ. The CDR3 DNA reads as TGTGCCAGCAGCCCACGGGGTTCAGGTAACACTGAAGCTTTCTTT. As protein: CASSPRGSGNTEAFF.

This clonotype was seen a few times. DNA for the CDR3: TGTGCCAGCAGTTTTAGCGGGACCCACACCGGGGAGCTGTTTTTT. It is translated as CASSFSGTHTGELFF. The chain is built from TRBV28 and TRBJ2-2, with TRBD2 matching over 8 bases. The germline V gene encodes CDR1 MDHEN and CDR2 SYDVKM. This CDR3 is 15 amino acids long. Trimming at V came to 3 bases and at J to 3 bases, leaving 3 bases not matched to a gene. The full variable domain, its missing parts supplied by reference TRBV28 and TRBJ2-2, is DVKVTQSSRYLVKRTGEKVFLECVQDMDHENMFWYRQDPGLGLRLIYFSYDVKMKEKGDIPEGYSVSREKKERFSLILESASTNQTSMYLCASSFSGTHTGELFFGEGSRLTVL.

The chain has TRBV10-3 and TRBJ2-7; unclear D gene. Trimming stripped 3 bases from V and 0 bases from J, with 9 bases between. The germline CDR1 and CDR2 sequences are ENHRY and SYGVKD. This CDR3 region has 14 residues. The CDR3 is CAISEAGDSYEQYF. The CDR3 region has the DNA TGTGCCATCAGTGAAGCTGGAGACTCCTACGAGCAGTACTTC.

The chain couples TRBV19 to TRBJ2-1, with D perhaps matching TRBD2 (5 bases). Trimming stripped 6 bases from V and 3 bases from J, with 9 bases between. From germline, CDR1 is LNHDA and CDR2 SQIVND (reference sequence). The CDR3 contains 13 residues. DNA for the CDR3: TGTGCCAGTAGCCGACGGGACTACAATGAGCAGTTCTTC. It specifies CASSRRDYNEQFF.

In this sample, this clonotype turned up once. The chain is built from TRBV7-6 and TRBJ2-3; 7 bases line up with TRBD2. With V trimmed by 2 bases and J by 3 bases, 8 bases remained unmatched. CDR3 size: 16 residues. Germline V CDR1 and CDR2: SGHVS, FNYEAQ. The CDR3 coding sequence is TGTGCCAGCAGCTTATTAGAGGGAGGGCCGACAGATACGCAGTATTTT. Protein: CASSLLEGGPTDTQYF.

This clonotype has at least ten counts. V and J are TRBV6-5 and TRBJ2-5, with 7 positions matching TRBD2. In germline, CDR1 is MNHEY, CDR2 SVGAGI. The CDR3 extends over 18 amino acids. Trimming at V came to 0 bases and at J to 5 bases, leaving 15 bases not matched to a gene. The CDR3, as DNA: TGTGCCAGCAGTTACTCCTCTCAACTGGGCGGGAGTGGGGAGACCCAGTACTTC. Protein: CASSYSSQLGGSGETQYF.

The chain joins TRBV4-1 to TRBJ2-4; perhaps TRBD1 as D (5 bases). CDR1 is MGHRA, CDR2 YSYEKL, per germline. Trimming took off 4 bases at V and 2 bases at J, with 12 bases between the two ends. The length of the CDR3 is 15 residues. As DNA, the CDR3 is TGCGCCAGCAGCCTCGTTGACAGTACCAAAAACATTCAGTACTTC. Residues: CASSLVDSTKNIQYF.

This clonotype occurred a few times. The chain carries TRBV2 and TRBJ2-3; 8 bases are shared with TRBD2. The V gene end was trimmed by 10 bases and the J gene end by 1 base; junction bases not matched to a gene: 10. The CDR3 has 15 amino acids. CDR1 is SNHLY and CDR2 is FYNNEI in the germline V gene. The CDR3 protein is CATRAWREGTDTQYF. The CDR3 DNA reads as TGTGCCACCCGGGCCTGGCGGGAGGGCACAGATACGCAGTATTTT.

The chain carries TRBV7-9 and TRBJ2-7; 7 bases fit TRBD1. V dropped 1 base and J dropped 3; count of bases not matched to a gene: 3. Germline CDR1 is SEHNR and CDR2 is FQNEAQ (reference sequence). This CDR3 comprises 14 residues. For the CDR3, the DNA is TGTGCCAGCAGCTTAGGGGGACAGATCTACGAGCAGTACTTC. It yields the protein CASSLGGQIYEQYF.

J is TRBJ2-7 and V is TRBV20-1; D not resolved. The CDR3 runs to 12 residues. V shed 3 bases and J shed 5 bases, with 11 bases lying between them. Germline V lookup: CDR1 DFQATT, CDR2 SNEGSKA (reference sequence). The CDR3 coding sequence is TGCAGTGCTAGGGATCCTCCCAACGAGCAGTACTTC. Protein sequence: CSARDPPNEQYF.

The chain joins TRBV4-1 to TRBJ2-7; the D call may be TRBD1 or TRBD2 (5 bases each). Germline CDR1 MGHRA, CDR2 YSYEKL. Trimming cost V 2 bases and J 2 bases, with 13 bases left between them. There are 15 residues in the CDR3. The CDR3 spells CASSQFMGPTYEQYF. The DNA for the CDR3 is TGCGCCAGCAGCCAATTCATGGGACCAACCTACGAGCAGTACTTC.

This chain uses TRBV7-2 with TRBJ1-1; D not resolved. V gave up 3 bases and J gave up 0 bases, with 8 bases separating them. In germline, CDR1 is SGHTA, CDR2 FQGNSA. The length of the CDR3 is 14 residues. CDR3 protein: CASSFNTMNTEAFF. CDR3 sequence (DNA): TGTGCCAGCAGCTTCAACACCATGAACACTGAAGCTTTCTTT.

J is TRBJ2-1 and V is TRBV29-1, with 12 positions matching TRBD2. The CDR3 consists of 15 residues. V was pared by 5 bases and J by 7 bases, with 9 bases of the junction left unmatched. Germline V gives CDR1 SQVTM, CDR2 ANQGSEA. The CDR3 nucleotides are TGCAGCGTTTCCCTCGGACTAGCGGGGTTGAATGAGCAGTTCTTC. Translation: CSVSLGLAGLNEQFF.